This entry lists 31 T cell receptor beta chains sequenced from one sample in a study of blood T cells in healthy people across ages. The use of a sample-barcoded 5' primer and a J-beta primer mix characterized a second PCR of about 6 to 11 cycles. MiXCR, run by TCRdb on the 5' RACE reads, gives a single entry per CDR3 protein. The sample carries approximately 1,000,000 distinct CDR3 sequences, 40% to 50% recorded once. Sequences were obtained from blood. The receptors here all came from a woman aged 60-75 years in good health.

Notes on this clonotype: The junction departs from the called germline gene at one end, perhaps through a read error. This chain joins TRBV29-1 and TRBJ2-1; TRBD2 aligns across 7 bases. From germline, CDR1 is SQVTM and CDR2 ANQGSEA. This CDR3 comprises 15 residues. CDR3 sequence: CSVGGSGRDYNEQFF. CDR3 DNA: TGCAGCGTTGGAGGGAGCGGTAGGGACTACAACGAGCAGTTCTTC.

Of note for this clonotype: One end of the junction varies from germline; a read error may be responsible. This chain connects TRBV10-3 to TRBJ2-3; 9 bases match TRBD1. CDR1 and CDR2 from the germline V gene are ENHRY and SYGVKD. The CDR3 runs 18 residues. The CDR3 bases are TGTGCTATCAGTGAGTCTACTCGGACAGGGGCCTTCACAGATACGCAGTATTTT. It translates to CAISESTRTGAFTDTQYF.

The chain is built from TRBV15 and TRBJ2-7, with D perhaps TRBD2 (6 bases). This CDR3 is 14 amino acids long. The germline gives CDR1 LNHNV, CDR2 YYDKDF (reference sequence). V dropped 5 bases and J dropped 2 bases, with 13 bases sitting between them. CDR3 sequence reads: CATSDRDSAYEQYF. The CDR3 DNA reads TGTGCCACCAGCGACCGGGACTCTGCCTACGAGCAGTACTTC. Complete variable domain (other parts from reference TRBV15 and TRBJ2-7): DAMVIQNPRYQVTQFGKPVTLSCSQTLNHNVMYWYQQKSSQAPKLLFHYYDKDFNNEADTPDNFQSRRPNTSFCFLDIRSPGLGDTAMYLCATSDRDSAYEQYFGPGTRLTVT.

V usage is TRBV10-3 and J usage is TRBJ1-1; 8 bases agree with TRBD1. The ends lost 9 bases at V and 5 bases at J; junction bases unmatched: 5. CDR3 length equals 12 residues. CDR1 is ENHRY and CDR2 is SYGVKD in the germline V gene. For the CDR3, the DNA is TGTGCCATTCAGGGGGCAGGAACTGAAGCTTTCTTT. As protein: CAIQGAGTEAFF.

The table lists this clonotype with a count of one. In DNA form, the CDR3 reads TGTGCCTGGAGTAATAGACAAGAGACCCAGTACTTC. It specifies CAWSNRQETQYF. The rearrangement uses TRBV30 and TRBJ2-5; D not resolved. The CDR3 sequence is 12 residues long. V shed 2 bases and J shed 2 bases, with 6 bases lying between them. Germline CDR1 and CDR2: GTSNPN and SVGIG (reference sequence).

The table lists this clonotype with many counts. The chain is built from TRBV7-2 and TRBJ2-5, with 8 bases identical to TRBD1. V lost 2 bases to trimming and J lost 7 bases; unmatched junction nucleotides: 9. CDR1 and CDR2 (germline): SGHTA, FQGNSA. This CDR3 is 15 amino acids long. The CDR3 protein is CASSLSSTGEGTQYF. The CDR3 bases are TGTGCCAGCAGCTTAAGCTCGACAGGGGAAGGGACCCAGTACTTC.

The gene calls are TRBV9 and TRBJ2-3; 8 bases fit TRBD2. The CDR3 sequence is 14 residues long. The ends lost 7 bases at V and 6 bases at J; junction bases unmatched: 10. From germline, CDR1 is SGDLS and CDR2 YYNGEE. CDR3 coding DNA: TGTGCCAGCGGCTTAGCGAGCGGGAGCGATACGCAGTATTTT. Amino acid sequence: CASGLASGSDTQYF.

This clonotype was counted a few times. The CDR3 loop reads CASRGLGTFEQYF. In DNA form, the CDR3 reads TGTGCCTCTCGGGGATTAGGGACCTTCGAGCAGTACTTC. The chain employs TRBV15 and TRBJ2-7; D may be TRBD1 or TRBD2 (5 bases each). The germline gives CDR1 LNHNV, CDR2 YYDKDF (reference sequence). Trimming stripped 11 bases from V and 6 bases from J, with 20 bases between. This CDR3 contains 13 residues.

This rearrangement joins TRBV5-1 to TRBJ2-4; 7 positions agree with TRBD1. Matching the DNA end better, TRBJ2-5 makes the J call doubtful. The length of the CDR3 is 15 residues. In germline, CDR1 is SGHRS, CDR2 YFSETQ. CDR3 DNA: TGCGCCAGCAGCCCCTCCCAGACAGGGCAAGAGACCCAGTACTTC. Its protein is CASSPSQTGQETQYF.

The table lists this clonotype with a count of one. V and J are TRBV29-1 and TRBJ2-7; D might be TRBD1 (5 bases). The length of the CDR3 is 12 residues. V lost 5 bases and J lost 9, with 17 bases in between. Looked up from germline, CDR1 is SQVTM and CDR2 is ANQGSEA. CDR3 sequence: CSVRGVVGGQYF. The CDR3 nucleotides read TGCAGCGTTAGGGGCGTCGTGGGCGGGCAGTACTTC.

V gene TRBV27 combines with J gene TRBJ2-7; D possibly corresponds to TRBD1 (6 bases). V gave up 7 bases and J gave up 4 bases, with 20 bases separating them. This CDR3 spans 15 amino acids. The germline V gene has CDR1 MNHEY and CDR2 SMNVEV (reference sequence). CDR3 nucleotides: TGTGCCAGCACCCCACAGGGAATGGTCTCTTACGAGCAGTACTTC. This gives the protein CASTPQGMVSYEQYF.

This clonotype was counted only a few times. The rearrangement uses TRBV5-1 and TRBJ1-2, with 8 bases lining up with TRBD1. With V trimmed by 1 base and J by 4 bases, 12 bases remained unmatched. CDR1 and CDR2 from the germline V gene are SGHRS and YFSETQ. The CDR3 is 17 amino acids. The CDR3 DNA is TGCGCCAGCAGCTTGCATCCCGGGACAGGTCTTCTCTATGGCTACACCTTC. Translation gives CASSLHPGTGLLYGYTF.

The chain combines TRBV12-3 or TRBV12-4 with TRBJ2-7; TRBD2 might be the D (5 bases). V gave up 1 base and J gave up 0 bases, with 13 bases separating them. This CDR3 has 16 residues. This CDR3 is CASSLGVRENSYEQYF. The CDR3 nucleotides are TGTGCCAGCAGTTTAGGTGTCCGGGAAAACTCCTACGAGCAGTACTTC.

This chain connects TRBV12-3 or TRBV12-4 to TRBJ2-7; D ambiguous. The CDR3 sequence is 13 residues long. Trimming took 2 bases from V and 10 from J, leaving 15 bases between them. CDR3 in amino acids: CASSLFGTPIQYF. CDR3 sequence (DNA): TGTGCCAGCAGTTTATTCGGCACTCCGATCCAGTACTTC.

The chain links TRBV3-1 to TRBJ2-5; 7 bases agree with TRBD2. CDR1 is LGHDT and CDR2 is YNNKEL in the germline V gene (reference sequence). There are 16 residues in the CDR3. With V trimmed by 4 bases and J by 11 bases, 19 bases remained unmatched. Here the CDR3 reads CASSPRGGDALNEQYF. In DNA, the CDR3 is TGTGCCAGCAGCCCCCGGGGAGGGGACGCCTTGAATGAGCAGTACTTC.

This clonotype turned up a few times. V gene TRBV6-2 or TRBV6-3 combines with J gene TRBJ1-5, with D maybe TRBD1 (5 bases). Trimming took 8 bases from V and 2 from J, leaving 13 bases between them. In germline, CDR1 is MNHEY, CDR2 SVGEGT. This CDR3 is built from 14 residues. CDR3 coding DNA: TGTGCCAGCGAATGGGGCTTGGGCAATCAGCCCCAGCATTTT. Translated, it gives CASEWGLGNQPQHF.

In this sample, this clonotype turned up a few times. V is TRBV7-2 and J is TRBJ2-2; no definite D call. The germline V and J ends were trimmed by 1 base and 4 bases, with 7 bases remaining between them. CDR3 length equals 14 residues. From germline, CDR1 is SGHTA and CDR2 FQGNSA. The CDR3 reads CASSLERITGELFF. CDR3 DNA: TGTGCCAGCAGCTTAGAGAGGATCACCGGGGAGCTGTTTTTT.

The V gene is TRBV28, the J gene TRBJ2-5, with TRBD1 identical over 7 bases. Germline CDR1 is MDHEN and CDR2 is SYDVKM. The CDR3 length is 14 residues. The junction had 5 bases not matched to a gene; V was cut back by 2 bases and J by 5 bases. The CDR3 spells CASSLPRGSETQYF. CDR3 nucleotide sequence: TGTGCCAGCAGTTTACCCAGGGGGTCTGAGACCCAGTACTTC.

The chain uses TRBV21-1 and TRBJ2-3; no DNA check was done on the table's D call, TRBD1. TRBV21-1 is listed as a pseudogene. The CDR3 sequence is 16 residues long. CDR3 bases: TGTGCCAGCAGCCTCCCCAGAGGGGCCCCCGCAGATACGCAGTATTTT. It yields the protein CASSLPRGAPADTQYF.

This clonotype was counted once. This chain joins TRBV3-1 and TRBJ2-5; 10 bases align to TRBD2. The last part of the DNA fits TRBJ2-7 better; the J call may be wrong. CDR3 length: 19 residues. Germline CDR1 LGHDT, CDR2 YNNKEL (reference sequence). The CDR3 DNA reads TGTGCCAGCAGCCAAGCCGGGACTAGCGAGAGTGTAGGGTATGACGAGCAGTACTTC. It is translated as CASSQAGTSESVGYDEQYF.

V usage is TRBV19 and J usage is TRBJ2-3; D may be TRBD1 (6 bases). This CDR3 is built from 14 residues. V gave up 7 bases and J gave up 2 bases, with 13 bases separating them. In germline, CDR1 is LNHDA, CDR2 SQIVND (reference sequence). CDR3 bases: TGTGCCAGTACCTCGACAGGCACCACAGATACGCAGTATTTT. Its protein is CASTSTGTTDTQYF.

This clonotype was detected only a few times. The V and J genes are TRBV7-2 and TRBJ2-3, with 9 bases matching TRBD2. Trimming removed 0 bases from V and 2 bases from J; junction bases left unmatched: 12. This CDR3 has 19 residues. Germline-derived CDR1 and CDR2 are SGHTA and FQGNSA. This CDR3 is CASSLALRLAGQHTDTQYF. The CDR3 region has the DNA TGTGCCAGCAGCTTAGCGCTTCGGCTAGCGGGACAACACACAGATACGCAGTATTTT.

The sample holds a few counts of this clonotype. The V and J genes are TRBV28 and TRBJ2-6; TRBD1 matches at 10 bases. CDR1 and CDR2 from the germline V gene are MDHEN and SYDVKM. The junction had 5 bases not matched to a gene; V was cut back by 6 bases and J by 0 bases. This CDR3 is 17 amino acids long. DNA for the CDR3: TGTGCCAGCAGGGTGGACAGGGGGTACTCTGGGGCCAACGTCCTGACTTTC. Encoded protein: CASRVDRGYSGANVLTF.

Only a few counts were recorded for this clonotype. The chain couples TRBV28 to TRBJ2-5; maybe TRBD2 (6 bases). The CDR3 is 14 residues long. V was pared by 5 bases and J by 4 bases, with 14 bases between. CDR1 and CDR2 from the germline V gene are MDHEN and SYDVKM. The CDR3 DNA sequence: TGTGCCAGCAGTCAAACTCAGGGAGGAGAGACCCAGTACTTC. Protein: CASSQTQGGETQYF.

The V gene is TRBV27, the J gene TRBJ2-1, with 11 nucleotides matching TRBD2. There are 16 residues in the CDR3. Germline lookup yields CDR1 MNHEY and CDR2 SMNVEV (reference sequence). Trimming removed 5 bases from V and 7 bases from J; junction bases left unmatched: 10. The CDR3 loop is CASSQISGREANEQFF. The CDR3 coding sequence is TGTGCCAGCAGTCAGATTAGCGGGAGGGAGGCGAATGAGCAGTTCTTC.

This clonotype has more than one count but fewer than ten. The rearrangement joins TRBV29-1 to TRBJ2-7; 7 bases align to TRBD1. The CDR3 is 13 residues long. Germline trimming cut 3 bases from V and 4 bases from J; bases unmatched to any gene: 6. Germline CDR1 reads SQVTM; CDR2 reads ANQGSEA. CDR3 residues: CSVETGKDYEQYF. The CDR3 coding sequence is TGCAGCGTTGAGACAGGGAAGGATTACGAGCAGTACTTC.

This clonotype has just a few counts. V and J are TRBV20-1 and TRBJ2-5; D possibly corresponds to TRBD1 (6 bases). In germline, CDR1 is DFQATT, CDR2 SNEGSKA (reference sequence). The CDR3 consists of 14 residues. Trimming left V 1 base short and J 2 bases short, with 11 bases between. The CDR3 loop is CSARAAGEQETQYF. The CDR3 bases are TGCAGTGCTAGAGCGGCAGGGGAACAAGAGACCCAGTACTTC.

This chain uses TRBV15 with TRBJ2-2, with a tentative D call TRBD2 (5 bases). The V and J ends lost 0 bases and 16 bases respectively, with 12 bases between them. This CDR3 spans 12 amino acids. Per the germline V gene, CDR1 is LNHNV and CDR2 is YYDKDF (reference sequence). The CDR3 DNA reads TGTGCCACCAGCAGAGATTTGGCTAGCACGTTTTTT. Translated, it gives CATSRDLASTFF.

The rearrangement joins TRBV3-1 to TRBJ2-1; 9 bases agree with TRBD2. The V gene end was trimmed by 3 bases and the J gene end by 6 bases; junction bases not matched to a gene: 6. Germline assignment: CDR1 LGHDT and CDR2 YNNKEL (reference sequence). The CDR3 spans 15 residues. CDR3 in amino acids: CASSQISGRINEQFF. CDR3 sequence (DNA): TGTGCCAGCAGCCAGATAAGCGGGAGGATCAATGAGCAGTTCTTC.

The chain is built from TRBV11-1 and TRBJ2-1; 7 positions match TRBD2. The CDR3 totals 17 residues. The junction had 25 bases not matched to a gene; V was cut back by 5 bases and J by 15 bases. Germline CDR1 SGHAT, CDR2 FQDESV (reference sequence). CDR3 nucleotides: TGTGCCAGCAGCCGCCCGGGAGTAGCGGGCCTCCCCAAGAGACGGTTCTTC. This encodes CASSRPGVAGLPKRRFF.

V and J are TRBV20-1 and TRBJ2-1, with 9 bases aligning to TRBD2. Germline values: CDR1 DFQATT, CDR2 SNEGSKA (reference sequence). This CDR3 comprises 15 residues. J was trimmed by 6 bases and V by 0 bases; bases with no gene match: 6. CDR3 in DNA: TGCAGTGCTAGAGATTTACTAGCGGGTAGCAATGAGCAGTTCTTC. This translates into CSARDLLAGSNEQFF.